The 9 T cell receptor beta chains given below trace back to one sample, sequenced in a study of cytomegalovirus exposure and HLA in healthy donors. The repertoire was sequenced with immunoSEQ multiplex PCR; TCRdb's copy has only in-frame clones and lacks some. The repertoire holds hundreds of thousands of clones, 75% to 90% seen once, with roughly 0.82% in the top ten. What was sequenced was PBMCs. Receptors originate from a woman aged 18-35 years in good health and CMV-seronegative.

The chain links TRBV6-1 to TRBJ2-7; TRBD1 matches at 10 bases. CDR1 is MNHNS and CDR2 is SASEGT in the germline V gene. This CDR3 spans 15 amino acids. J was trimmed by 1 base and V by 3 bases; bases with no gene match: 3. This chain's CDR3 is CASSERDRGSYEQYF. CDR3 nucleotide sequence: TGTGCCAGCAGTGAGAGGGACAGGGGTTCCTACGAGCAGTACTTC.

The rearrangement links TRBV5-1 to TRBJ2-5; D gene ambiguous. CDR3 size: 13 residues. CDR1 and CDR2 (germline): SGHRS, YFSETQ. The V end lost 5 bases, the J end lost 5 bases, and 13 bases lay between the germline ends. In DNA, the CDR3 is TGCGCCAGCAGGCTATCAGGCAGTGAGACCCAGTACTTC. Amino acid sequence: CASRLSGSETQYF.

The chain carries TRBV6-5 and TRBJ2-4; D is unresolved. This CDR3 is built from 11 residues. Germline V lookup: CDR1 MNHEY, CDR2 SVGAGI. V was clipped by 2 bases and J by 10 bases, with 6 bases between them. CDR3 amino acids: CASSYRGIQYF. DNA of the CDR3: TGTGCCAGCAGTTACAGAGGTATTCAGTACTTC.

This chain connects TRBV2 to TRBJ1-1, with D possibly TRBD1 on 5 matching bases. Germline V gene lookup returns CDR1 SNHLY and CDR2 FYNNEI. The CDR3 is 14 residues long. Trimming stripped 7 bases from V and 3 bases from J, with 15 bases between. The CDR3 sequence: CASIWGWGDTEAFF. In DNA, the CDR3 is TGTGCCAGCATTTGGGGCTGGGGGGACACTGAAGCTTTCTTT.

This clone was recorded many times. The chain carries TRBV14 and TRBJ2-5; possible D gene TRBD2, 6 bases. V shed 1 base and J shed 13 bases, with 22 bases lying between them. The CDR3 is 15 residues long. Germline-derived CDR1 and CDR2 are SGHDN and FVKESK. CDR3 sequence reads: CASSQVTGTPGRPYF. Here the CDR3 DNA reads TGTGCCAGCAGCCAAGTCACCGGGACCCCTGGGAGGCCGTACTTC.

To note about this clone: Other DNA sequences of this sample code for an identical CDR3. The chain combines TRBV5-1 with TRBJ2-1, with D possibly matching TRBD1 (6 bases). The CDR3 runs to 15 residues. CDR1 is SGHRS and CDR2 is YFSETQ in the germline V gene. V gave up 0 bases and J gave up 2 bases, with 9 bases separating them. The CDR3 nucleotides are TGCGCCAGCAGCTTGGACAGGGCTACCTACAATGAGCAGTTCTTC. It translates to CASSLDRATYNEQFF.

The chain recombines TRBV29-1 with TRBJ1-1; tentative D call: TRBD1 (5 bases). The ends were cut back, 6 bases at V and 4 bases at J, with 9 bases in the middle. Per germline, CDR1 SQVTM and CDR2 ANQGSEA. CDR3 length: 11 amino acids. The CDR3 DNA reads TGCAGCGTAGGGGTTGGCACTGAAGCTTTCTTT. This encodes CSVGVGTEAFF. The full variable domain, completed using reference TRBV29-1 and TRBJ1-1, is SAVISQKPSRDICQRGTSLTIQCQVDSQVTMMFWYRQQPGQSLTLIATANQGSEATYESGFVIDKFPISRPNLTFSTLTVSNMSPEDSSIYLCSVGVGTEAFFGQGTRLTVV.

The chain links TRBV28 to TRBJ1-4; 12 bases align to TRBD1. Germline values: CDR1 MDHEN, CDR2 SYDVKM. After removal of 7 bases from V and 11 bases from J, the junction contained 14 bases not matched to a gene. There are 16 residues in the CDR3. The CDR3 bases are TGTGCCAGCAATGGTATGGGACAGGGGGCGGGTGTGAAACTGTTTTTT. It codes for CASNGMGQGAGVKLFF.

The chain has TRBV19 and TRBJ1-5; D may be TRBD1 (5 bases). This CDR3 comprises 13 residues. The germline V gene has CDR1 LNHDA and CDR2 SQIVND (reference sequence). CDR3 in amino acids: CAGGVRGDQPQHF. DNA of the CDR3: TGTGCGGGGGGGGTAAGGGGCGATCAGCCCCAGCATTTT.